Shown below are 15 T cell receptor beta chains from a single sample sequenced in a study of blood T cell repertoires in COVID-19. Repertoires were generated with immunoSEQ multiplex PCR, while TCRdb's copy carries only in-frame clones and drops some. In the table there are about 350,000 clones, approximately 90% of which are singletons. Sequenced sample: peripheral blood. The receptors were sampled from a woman aged 60-75 years with COVID-19, enrolled during active disease.

The gene calls are TRBV5-1 and TRBJ1-6; D is uncertain. Trimming left V 2 bases short and J 8 bases short, with 14 bases between. Germline V lookup: CDR1 SGHRS, CDR2 YFSETQ. The CDR3 spans 15 residues. The CDR3 coding sequence is TGCGCCAGCAGCTTAACCCGGTCCGGGGATTCACCCCTCCACTTT. It codes for CASSLTRSGDSPLHF.

The chain's CDR3 is CATHRDSHSPLHF. The CDR3 DNA sequence: TGTGCCACCCACCGGGACAGCCATTCACCCCTCCACTTT. V gene TRBV28 combines with J gene TRBJ1-6, with TRBD1 identical over 7 bases. The CDR3 is 13 amino acids. The trim removed 10 bases at V and 8 bases at J, leaving 8 bases unmatched. The germline V gene has CDR1 MDHEN and CDR2 SYDVKM.

The CDR3 nucleotides are TGTGCCAGCAGCCGGAAGGCGGGACTGGGACAAGAGACCCAGTACTTC. It specifies CASSRKAGLGQETQYF. The rearrangement links TRBV7-2 to TRBJ2-5; D is possibly TRBD2 (6 bases). The germline V gene has CDR1 SGHTA and CDR2 FQGNSA. The CDR3 spans 16 residues. Trimming stripped 5 bases from V and 2 bases from J, with 18 bases between.

The rearrangement links TRBV7-3 to TRBJ1-6; D not resolved. The CDR3 consists of 13 residues. V lost 8 bases and J lost 8, with 13 bases in between. Germline assignment: CDR1 SGHTA and CDR2 FQGTGA. CDR3 coding DNA: TGTGCCAGCCAGGAGGGAGGATATTCACCCCTCCACTTT. Its translation is CASQEGGYSPLHF.

The chain is built from TRBV13 and TRBJ2-7, with D possibly matching TRBD1 (5 bases). The CDR3 covers 12 residues. Trimming pared 5 bases from V and 5 bases from J, leaving 10 bases between. Germline V gene sequence: CDR1 PRHDT, CDR2 FYEKMQ (reference sequence). The CDR3 DNA follows: TGTGCCAGCAGCAGAGTCAGGGACGAGCAGTACTTC. Protein sequence: CASSRVRDEQYF.

The chain combines TRBV7-2 with TRBJ1-3; 7 nucleotides line up with TRBD1. The CDR3 contains 14 residues. The germline gives CDR1 SGHTA, CDR2 FQGNSA. Trimming removed 3 bases from V and 5 bases from J; junction bases left unmatched: 4. As DNA, the CDR3 is TGTGCCAGCAGCTTCCGGGACAGTCGAAACACCATATATTTT. Translating gives CASSFRDSRNTIYF.

The gene calls are TRBV18 and TRBJ1-3; D is possibly TRBD1 (5 bases). The germline V gene encodes CDR1 KGHSH and CDR2 LQKENI. The CDR3 runs 19 residues. The V and J ends lost 2 bases and 2 bases respectively, with 22 bases between them. CDR3 nucleotides: TGTGCCAGCTCACCAATCACAGGCTACGGCGTTGGAGCTGGAAACACCATATATTTT. It specifies CASSPITGYGVGAGNTIYF.

CDR3 sequence: CASSPRQGAGETQYF. The CDR3 nucleotides are TGTGCCAGCTCACCCCGACAGGGGGCTGGGGAGACCCAGTACTTC. The rearrangement links TRBV18 to TRBJ2-5; 10 bases align to TRBD1. The CDR3 extends over 15 amino acids. The V segment lost 3 bases and the J segment 5 bases; nucleotides outside the gene matches: 6. Germline loops: CDR1 KGHSH, CDR2 LQKENI.

V usage is TRBV5-8 and J usage is TRBJ1-2, with unresolved D. Germline V gives CDR1 SGHTS, CDR2 YDEGEE. This CDR3 is built from 12 residues. Between the trimmed V and J ends, which lost 4 bases and 4 bases, there was a span of 8 bases. The CDR3 loop reads CASSPGPYGYTF. In nucleotides, the CDR3 is TGTGCCAGCAGCCCCGGTCCCTATGGCTACACCTTC. The complete variable domain, with remaining parts taken from reference TRBV5-8 and TRBJ1-2, reads EAGVTQSPTHLIKTRGQQATLRCSPISGHTSVYWYQQALGLGLQFLLWYDEGEERNRGNFPPRFSGRQFPNYSSELNVNALELEDSALYLCASSPGPYGYTFGSGTRLTVV.

The CDR3 region is CASSSGTGKGEQYF. CDR3 bases: TGTGCCAGCAGCTCTGGGACAGGGAAAGGCGAGCAGTACTTC. V gene TRBV7-9 combines with J gene TRBJ2-7, with 9 bases that match TRBD1. The CDR3 has 14 amino acids. The germline V gene encodes CDR1 SEHNR and CDR2 FQNEAQ (reference sequence). With 4 bases clipped from V and 6 bases from J, the junction kept 7 bases outside the gene matches. Using reference TRBV7-9 and TRBJ2-7 for the parts outside the CDR3, the full variable domain is DTGVSQNPRHKITKRGQNVTFRCDPISEHNRLYWYRQTLGQGPEFLTYFQNEAQLEKSRLLSDRFSAERPKGSFSTLEIQRTEQGDSAMYLCASSSGTGKGEQYFGPGTRLTVT.

V usage is TRBV7-9 and J usage is TRBJ1-1; possible D gene TRBD1, 5 bases. This CDR3 comprises 19 residues. V was pared by 3 bases and J by 4 bases, with 27 bases between. Germline V CDR1 and CDR2: SEHNR, FQNEAQ (reference sequence). CDR3 region: CASSFPRGNLDIMTTEAFF. In nucleotides, the CDR3 is TGTGCCAGCAGCTTTCCCCGGGGGAACCTTGACATCATGACCACTGAAGCTTTCTTT.

The rearrangement joins TRBV7-9 to TRBJ1-4; 7 bases agree with TRBD1. Germline CDR1 is SEHNR and CDR2 is FQNEAQ (reference sequence). With 5 bases clipped from V and 7 bases from J, the junction kept 10 bases outside the gene matches. This CDR3 spans 15 amino acids. The CDR3: CASSRRAGGTEKLFF. The CDR3 DNA follows: TGTGCCAGCAGCCGCCGGGCAGGGGGGACTGAAAAACTGTTTTTT.

V usage is TRBV7-8 and J usage is TRBJ1-6; weak D call: TRBD1 (6 bases). This CDR3 is built from 17 residues. Trimming pared 6 bases from V and 5 bases from J, leaving 20 bases between. CDR1 is SGHVS and CDR2 is FQNEAQ in the germline V gene. The CDR3: CASSQRTAGFNNSPLHF. The CDR3 DNA reads as TGTGCCAGCAGTCAGAGGACAGCTGGTTTTAATAATTCACCCCTCCACTTT.

In its sample, this clone was seen a few times. The V and J genes are TRBV2 and TRBJ1-6; the D is unclear. Germline V gene lookup returns CDR1 SNHLY and CDR2 FYNNEI. The CDR3 is 15 residues long. V lost 7 bases, J lost 1 base, and 11 bases lay in between. CDR3 sequence (DNA): TGTGCCAGCACCCCCAGAGGTTCCTATAATTCACCCCTCCACTTT. The encoded protein is CASTPRGSYNSPLHF.

The chain recombines TRBV5-4 with TRBJ1-1; a weak D match, TRBD1 (5 bases). Trimming took 2 bases from V and 0 from J, leaving 20 bases between them. There are 18 residues in the CDR3. Germline V gene sequence: CDR1 SGHNT, CDR2 YYREEE (reference sequence). CDR3 coding DNA: TGTGCCAGCAGCTTAGTGGACACGGGTTCCATCATGAACACTGAAGCTTTCTTT. Translated, it gives CASSLVDTGSIMNTEAFF.